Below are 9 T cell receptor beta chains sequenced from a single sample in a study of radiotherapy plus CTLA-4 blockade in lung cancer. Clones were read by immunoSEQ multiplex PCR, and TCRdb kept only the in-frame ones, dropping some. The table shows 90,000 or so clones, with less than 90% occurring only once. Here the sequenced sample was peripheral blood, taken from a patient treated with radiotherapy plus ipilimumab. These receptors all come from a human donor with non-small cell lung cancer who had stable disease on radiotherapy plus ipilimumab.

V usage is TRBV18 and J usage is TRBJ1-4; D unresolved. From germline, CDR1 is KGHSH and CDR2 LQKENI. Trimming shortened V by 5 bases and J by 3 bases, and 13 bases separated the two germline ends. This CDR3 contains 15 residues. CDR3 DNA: TGTGCCAGCTCATCGCTTCAGGTGTCTAATGAAAAACTGTTTTTT. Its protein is CASSSLQVSNEKLFF. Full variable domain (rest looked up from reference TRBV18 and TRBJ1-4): NAGVMQNPRHLVRRRGQEARLRCSPMKGHSHVYWYRQLPEEGLKFMVYLQKENIIDESGMPKERFSAEFPKEGPSILRIQQVVRGDSAAYFCASSSLQVSNEKLFFGSGTQLSVL.

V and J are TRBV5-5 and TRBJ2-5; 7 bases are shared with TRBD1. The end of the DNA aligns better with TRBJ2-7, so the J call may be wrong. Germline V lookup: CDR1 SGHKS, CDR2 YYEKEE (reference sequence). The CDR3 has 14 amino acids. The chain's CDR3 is CASSTRTGQNEQYF. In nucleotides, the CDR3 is TGTGCCAGCAGCACTAGGACAGGTCAGAACGAGCAGTACTTC.

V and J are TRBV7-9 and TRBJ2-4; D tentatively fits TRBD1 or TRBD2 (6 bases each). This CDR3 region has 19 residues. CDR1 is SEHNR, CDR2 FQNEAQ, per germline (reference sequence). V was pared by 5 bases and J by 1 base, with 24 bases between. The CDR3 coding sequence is TGTGCCAGCAGCCTCCCGCGGGACAATTTTCCTTCGGCCAAAAACATTCAGTACTTC. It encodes CASSLPRDNFPSAKNIQYF.

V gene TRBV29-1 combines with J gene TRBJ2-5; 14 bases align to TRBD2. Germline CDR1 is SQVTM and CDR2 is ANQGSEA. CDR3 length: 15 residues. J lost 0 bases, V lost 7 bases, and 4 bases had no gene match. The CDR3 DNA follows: TGCAGCGCTGGACTAGCGGGGGGCTACCAAGAGACCCAGTACTTC. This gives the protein CSAGLAGGYQETQYF.

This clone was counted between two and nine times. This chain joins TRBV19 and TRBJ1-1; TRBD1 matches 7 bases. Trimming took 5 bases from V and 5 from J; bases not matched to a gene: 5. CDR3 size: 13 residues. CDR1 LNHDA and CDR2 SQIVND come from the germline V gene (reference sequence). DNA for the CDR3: TGTGCCAGTAGTGCGACAGGGTGGACTGAAGCTTTCTTT. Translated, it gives CASSATGWTEAFF. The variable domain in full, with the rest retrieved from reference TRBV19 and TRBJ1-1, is DGGITQSPKYLFRKEGQNVTLSCEQNLNHDAMYWYRQDPGQGLRLIYYSQIVNDFQKGDIAEGYSVSREKKESFPLTVTSAQKNPTAFYLCASSATGWTEAFFGQGTRLTVV.

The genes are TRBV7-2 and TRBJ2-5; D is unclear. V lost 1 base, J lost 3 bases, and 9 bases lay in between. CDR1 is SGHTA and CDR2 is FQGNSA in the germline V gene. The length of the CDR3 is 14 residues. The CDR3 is CASSLVRREETQYF. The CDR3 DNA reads TGTGCCAGCAGCTTAGTGAGACGGGAAGAGACCCAGTACTTC.

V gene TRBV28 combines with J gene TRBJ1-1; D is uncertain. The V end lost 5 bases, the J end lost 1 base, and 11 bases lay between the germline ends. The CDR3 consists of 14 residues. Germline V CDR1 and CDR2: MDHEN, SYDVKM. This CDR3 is CASSRFTANTEAFF. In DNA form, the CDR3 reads TGTGCCAGCAGTAGATTCACGGCGAACACTGAAGCTTTCTTT. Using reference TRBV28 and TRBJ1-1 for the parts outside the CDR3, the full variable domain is DVKVTQSSRYLVKRTGEKVFLECVQDMDHENMFWYRQDPGLGLRLIYFSYDVKMKEKGDIPEGYSVSREKKERFSLILESASTNQTSMYLCASSRFTANTEAFFGQGTRLTVV.

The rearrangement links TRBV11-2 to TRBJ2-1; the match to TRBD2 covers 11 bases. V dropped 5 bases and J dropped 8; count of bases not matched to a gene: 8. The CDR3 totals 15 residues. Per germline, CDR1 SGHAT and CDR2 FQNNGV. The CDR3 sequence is CASSTLAGASYEQFF. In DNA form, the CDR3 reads TGTGCCAGCAGCACACTAGCGGGAGCCTCGTATGAGCAGTTCTTC.

This chain's CDR3 is CASSYPRQGKTEAFF. The CDR3 nucleotides are TGTGCCAGCAGTTACCCCCGGCAGGGCAAAACTGAAGCTTTCTTT. The V and J genes are TRBV28 and TRBJ1-1; D is perhaps TRBD1 (5 bases). The CDR3 runs to 15 residues. The V and J ends lost 4 bases and 5 bases respectively, with 17 bases between them. Germline CDR1 MDHEN, CDR2 SYDVKM.